The T cell receptor beta chain described here comes from a study of long-term antiretroviral therapy in people with HIV. Overall study findings and caveats: Clones with expansion before ART led the repertoire at all time points.

With survey level as its setting, the immunoSEQ assay was v3.0. Sequencing was intended to reach about 35,000-50,000 T-cell genomes per sample. Data came from immunoSEQ multiplex PCR; TCRdb stores just in-frame clones and leaves some out. Among about 8,500 clones, 84% were seen once, and the ten largest hold 8% to 9.5%. Notes on this clone: Its antigen is unknown.

Germline values: CDR1 LGHNA, CDR2 YSLEER. This CDR3 spans 17 amino acids. J lost 9 bases, V lost 0 bases, and 12 bases had no gene match. The source material was unsorted PBMCs, sampled 0.3 years before starting antiretroviral therapy. The receptor comes from a man aged 25 to 40 with HIV. V usage is TRBV4-3 and J usage is TRBJ2-1; 9 nucleotides line up with TRBD2. The CDR3 here is CASSQDLGTSFFGEQFF. The CDR3 DNA is TGCGCCAGCAGCCAAGACTTGGGGACTAGCTTTTTCGGTGAGCAGTTCTTC.